This T cell receptor (beta chain) was profiled in a study of blood T cell repertoires in COVID-19. V lost 3 bases to trimming and J lost 3 bases, with 11 bases between them. The CDR3 has 14 residues. The germline V gene encodes CDR1 SEHNR and CDR2 FQNEAQ (reference sequence). The repertoire was sequenced with immunoSEQ multiplex PCR; TCRdb's copy has only in-frame clones and lacks some. Seen here are 300,000 to 400,000 clones, around nine tenths observed once, and the top ten hold just under 7.5%. This TCR came from a woman in her 70s with COVID-19, enrolled during active disease. Input material: peripheral blood. This chain links TRBV7-9 with TRBJ1-1; tentative D call: TRBD1 (6 bases). DNA of the CDR3: TGTGCCAGCAGCTTGGAACAGGGTTACACTGAAGCTTTCTTT. Its protein product is CASSLEQGYTEAFF.